The 20 T cell receptor beta chains given below trace back to one sample, sequenced in a study of cytomegalovirus exposure and HLA in healthy donors. 60 Vbeta and 13 Jbeta primers were used in PCR. Profiled with immunoSEQ multiplex PCR; TCRdb holds only in-frame clones, not every one. Of around 170,000 clones listed, over 75% were seen once; the top ten hold 6.3%. The sequenced material came from PBMCs. The source of these receptors is a man aged 40-49 years in good health and CMV-seropositive.

CDR3 nucleotide sequence: TGTGCCAGCAGTTCTGGGGGGGATAATGAAAAACTGTTTTTT. It specifies CASSSGGDNEKLFF. The chain couples TRBV9 to TRBJ1-4; D might be TRBD1 (5 bases). V lost 5 bases and J lost 4, with 12 bases in between. The germline V gene has CDR1 SGDLS and CDR2 YYNGEE. The CDR3 is 14 amino acids.

This rearrangement joins TRBV27 to TRBJ1-6; no definite D call. The V end was cut by 0 bases, the J end by 4 bases, with 7 bases between. Per germline, CDR1 MNHEY and CDR2 SMNVEV (reference sequence). The CDR3 length is 15 residues. Written as DNA, the CDR3 is TGTGCCAGCAGTTTATCTAAACAGTATAATTCACCCCTCCACTTT. Protein sequence: CASSLSKQYNSPLHF.

The chain employs TRBV5-4 and TRBJ2-6; no firm D call. This CDR3 has 17 amino acids. V was trimmed by 0 bases and J by 0 bases, leaving 10 bases between them. From germline, CDR1 is SGHNT and CDR2 YYREEE (reference sequence). The chain's CDR3 is CASSLVAGISGANVLTF. CDR3 nucleotide sequence: TGTGCCAGCAGCTTGGTCGCAGGTATCTCTGGGGCCAACGTCCTGACTTTC.

The J gene is TRBJ1-5, the V gene TRBV6-1; TRBD1 aligns across 9 bases. Trimming removed 1 base from V and 9 bases from J; junction bases left unmatched: 7. This CDR3 has 15 residues. The V gene's germline CDR1 is MNHNS and CDR2 SASEGT. The CDR3 bases are TGTGCCAGCAGTGAAGATACAGGGGGCTTTCGGCCCCAGCATTTT. Its protein product is CASSEDTGGFRPQHF.

The chain has TRBV10-2 and TRBJ2-7; no reliable D call. V gave up 0 bases and J gave up 6 bases, with 9 bases separating them. Germline V gene data show CDR1 as WSHSY and CDR2 as SAAADI. The CDR3 is 13 amino acids. The DNA of the CDR3 is TGCGCCAGCAGTGAGTCAATCTGGGCCGAGCAGTACTTC. Its protein is CASSESIWAEQYF.

CDR3 residues: CASSPPLGNTIYF. The DNA for the CDR3 is TGTGCCAGCAGCCCTCCCCTGGGAAACACCATATATTTT. V and J are TRBV25-1 and TRBJ1-3; D remains unclear. The CDR3 sequence is 13 residues long. Per the germline V gene, CDR1 is MGHDK and CDR2 is SYGVNS. The V gene lost 6 bases and the J gene lost 4 bases, with 10 bases spanning the gap.

The chain uses TRBV7-9 and TRBJ2-7, with D tentatively TRBD1 (6 bases). Germline CDR1 SEHNR, CDR2 FQNEAQ (reference sequence). V lost 5 bases and J lost 2, with 13 bases in between. This CDR3 contains 14 residues. The CDR3 reads CASSATGSPYEQYF. CDR3 sequence (DNA): TGTGCCAGCAGCGCTACAGGGTCCCCCTACGAGCAGTACTTC.

This rearrangement joins TRBV28 to TRBJ2-1; D is perhaps TRBD2 (7 bases). Looked up from germline, CDR1 is MDHEN and CDR2 is SYDVKM. Trimming removed 5 bases at V and 8 bases at J, with 19 bases between. The CDR3 covers 15 residues. This CDR3 is CASSKEGGPGYEQFF. The CDR3, as DNA: TGTGCCAGCAGTAAGGAGGGGGGGCCAGGGTATGAGCAGTTCTTC.

This clone was detected once. This sequence joins TRBV2 and TRBJ1-1, with D maybe TRBD1 (6 bases). The V end was cut by 8 bases, the J end by 4 bases, with 14 bases between. Germline-derived CDR1 and CDR2 are SNHLY and FYNNEI. The CDR3 is 13 residues long. The CDR3 is CASASGAPTEAFF. CDR3 in DNA: TGTGCCAGCGCCTCAGGGGCGCCCACTGAAGCTTTCTTT. Variable domain in full (rest from reference TRBV2 and TRBJ1-1): EPEVTQTPSHQVTQMGQEVILRCVPISNHLYFYWYRQILGQKVEFLVSFYNNEISEKSEIFDDQFSVERPDGSNFTLKIRSTKLEDSAMYFCASASGAPTEAFFGQGTRLTVV.

The J gene is TRBJ2-5, the V gene TRBV7-2; TRBD2 matches 7 bases. This CDR3 is 16 amino acids long. The germline V gene encodes CDR1 SGHTA and CDR2 FQGNSA. Trimming removed 4 bases from V and 2 bases from J; junction bases left unmatched: 10. This CDR3 reads CASSWGSGVRQETQYF. The DNA of the CDR3 is TGTGCCAGCAGCTGGGGGAGCGGGGTCCGTCAAGAGACCCAGTACTTC.

There are a few counts of this clone. This chain links TRBV5-6 with TRBJ1-1; no clear D. CDR1 is SGHDT and CDR2 is YYEEEE in the germline V gene. Trimming left V 1 base short and J 6 bases short, with 7 bases between. This CDR3 has 12 amino acids. CDR3 bases: TGTGCCAGCAGCTTGAGACTTGCTGAAGCTTTCTTT. Translating gives CASSLRLAEAFF.

The table lists this clone with a few counts. The rearrangement links TRBV25-1 to TRBJ1-2, with TRBD1 matching over 7 bases. The germline V gene encodes CDR1 MGHDK and CDR2 SYGVNS. The CDR3 spans 13 residues. The J segment lost 7 bases and the V segment lost 4 bases, leaving 6 bases of the junction unmatched. CDR3 protein: CASSAGTAGGYTF. CDR3 bases: TGTGCCAGCAGTGCCGGGACAGCCGGTGGCTACACCTTC.

A remark on this clone: A read error may produce the germline difference seen at one junction end. This chain uses TRBV7-9 with TRBJ2-7; D possibly corresponds to TRBD1 (5 bases). The V gene's germline CDR1 is SEHNR and CDR2 FQNEAQ (reference sequence). The CDR3 sequence is 15 residues long. The CDR3 loop reads CSSSPPIPSRDEQYF. CDR3 sequence (DNA): TGTTCCAGCAGCCCCCCAATTCCCTCCAGGGACGAGCAGTACTTC. The full variable domain, completed using reference TRBV7-9 and TRBJ2-7, is DTGVSQNPRHKITKRGQNVTFRCDPISEHNRLYWYRQTLGQGPEFLTYFQNEAQLEKSRLLSDRFSAERPKGSFSTLEIQRTEQGDSAMYLCSSSPPIPSRDEQYFGPGTRLTVT.

This rearrangement joins TRBV5-1 to TRBJ1-1; 8 bases line up with TRBD1. The J segment lost 0 bases and the V segment lost 4 bases, leaving 5 bases of the junction unmatched. Germline loops: CDR1 SGHRS, CDR2 YFSETQ. The CDR3 contains 15 residues. CDR3 sequence: CASSRTGSMNTEAFF. The CDR3 region has the DNA TGCGCCAGCAGCCGGACAGGGAGTATGAACACTGAAGCTTTCTTT.

This clone was observed a single time. This CDR3 is CSVENAGQIRGEQYF. As DNA, the CDR3 is TGCAGCGTTGAGAACGCGGGACAGATTAGGGGCGAGCAGTACTTC. The chain has TRBV29-1 and TRBJ2-7; the D gene is possibly TRBD1 (7 bases). V lost 3 bases, J lost 6 bases, and 21 bases lay in between. The CDR3 consists of 15 residues. Germline CDR1 and CDR2: SQVTM and ANQGSEA.

This chain connects TRBV2 to TRBJ1-1; D uncertain. The germline V gene encodes CDR1 SNHLY and CDR2 FYNNEI. Trimming stripped 2 bases from V and 4 bases from J, with 5 bases between. The CDR3 runs to 12 residues. The CDR3 here is CASSERSTEAFF. DNA of the CDR3: TGTGCCAGCAGTGAAAGGAGCACTGAAGCTTTCTTT. Full variable domain (rest looked up from reference TRBV2 and TRBJ1-1): EPEVTQTPSHQVTQMGQEVILRCVPISNHLYFYWYRQILGQKVEFLVSFYNNEISEKSEIFDDQFSVERPDGSNFTLKIRSTKLEDSAMYFCASSERSTEAFFGQGTRLTVV.

This clone was recorded once. This chain joins TRBV29-1 and TRBJ1-2, with D perhaps matching TRBD1 (6 bases). The CDR3 length is 13 residues. V gave up 1 base and J gave up 3 bases, with 9 bases separating them. Germline CDR1 is SQVTM and CDR2 is ANQGSEA. DNA for the CDR3: TGCAGCGTTGAAGGCCCAGGGGACTATGGCTACACCTTC. It encodes CSVEGPGDYGYTF.

This clone has just a few counts. This chain uses TRBV19 with TRBJ2-2; 8 bases line up with TRBD1. V shed 5 bases, J shed 7 bases, and the junction held 6 bases outside the gene matches. CDR3 length: 14 amino acids. CDR1 and CDR2 (germline): LNHDA, SQIVND (reference sequence). This chain's CDR3 is CASSLSGGVGELFF. CDR3 coding DNA: TGTGCCAGTAGTCTATCAGGGGGCGTCGGGGAGCTGTTTTTT.

The chain carries TRBV9 and TRBJ2-7, with 10 bases matching TRBD1. Germline lookup yields CDR1 SGDLS and CDR2 YYNGEE. CDR3 length equals 15 residues. V trimming: 4 bases; J trimming: 6 bases; junction bases outside the gene matches: 10. Written as DNA, the CDR3 is TGTGCCAGCAGCTCTACCGGGACAGGGGTTGGCGAGCAGTACTTC. The encoded protein is CASSSTGTGVGEQYF.

This chain uses TRBV7-2 with TRBJ2-3; 10 bases agree with TRBD2. CDR3 length: 18 residues. Germline V gene sequence: CDR1 SGHTA, CDR2 FQGNSA. V gave up 0 bases and J gave up 3 bases; unmatched junction bases: 9. CDR3 protein: CASSLAGASGGLTDTQYF. CDR3 DNA: TGTGCCAGCAGCTTAGCGGGGGCTAGCGGGGGACTTACAGATACGCAGTATTTT.